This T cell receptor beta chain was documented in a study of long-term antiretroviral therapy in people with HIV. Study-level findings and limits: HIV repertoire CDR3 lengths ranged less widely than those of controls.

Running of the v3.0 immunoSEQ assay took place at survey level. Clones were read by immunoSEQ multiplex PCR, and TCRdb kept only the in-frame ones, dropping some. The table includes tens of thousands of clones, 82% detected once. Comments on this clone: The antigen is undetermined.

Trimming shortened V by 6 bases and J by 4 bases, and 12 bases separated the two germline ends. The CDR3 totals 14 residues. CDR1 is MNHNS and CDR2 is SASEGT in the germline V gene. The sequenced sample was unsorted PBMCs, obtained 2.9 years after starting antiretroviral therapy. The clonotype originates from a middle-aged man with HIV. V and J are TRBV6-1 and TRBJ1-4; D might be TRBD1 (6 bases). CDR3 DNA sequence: TGTGCCAGCAGCCCAGGGGATAATAATGAAAAACTGTTTTTT. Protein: CASSPGDNNEKLFF.